This TCR beta chain was retrieved from a study of breast tumors, draining lymph nodes, adjacent tissues. TCRdb re-derived calls from the multiplex PCR reads in MiXCR, one entry per CDR3 protein. This sample has tens of thousands of distinct CDR3 sequences; 23% occur once, and the top ten carry approximately 8.2%. Germline values: CDR1 SEHNR, CDR2 FQNEAQ (reference sequence). The CDR3 is 16 amino acids. The V gene lost 0 bases and the J gene lost 7 bases, with 18 bases spanning the gap. This clonotype was seen at least ten times. The V and J genes are TRBV7-9 and TRBJ2-5; D tentatively fits TRBD1 or TRBD2 (5 bases each). Input material: breast tumor tissue. The clonotype comes from a female donor with breast cancer. Some clones in this sample may be carry-over from other donors' samples. This CDR3 reads CASSLAAVGDPGTQYF. CDR3 nucleotide sequence: TGTGCCAGCAGCTTAGCGGCGGTAGGGGACCCGGGGACCCAGTACTTC.